One sample yielded the 16 T cell receptor beta chains listed below, sequenced in a study of T-cell memory formation after mild COVID-19. TCRdb independently ran MiXCR on the 5' RACE reads; one entry per CDR3 protein. The repertoire holds roughly 250,000 distinct CDR3 sequences, with around 15% as singletons. Sequences were obtained from PBMCs or a T cell subset sorted from them (not recorded which). All receptors derive from a man between 18 and 29 years old who had mild COVID-19 (a few samples of this study predate the infection). Cell type and time point are not known.

This clonotype has a handful of counts. The chain is built from TRBV12-3 or TRBV12-4 and TRBJ1-2, with D unclear. The CDR3 extends over 12 amino acids. Trimming removed 6 bases at V and 4 bases at J, with 9 bases between. The CDR3 loop reads CASSRASYGYTF. CDR3 in DNA: TGTGCCAGCAGCCGCGCGAGCTATGGCTACACCTTC.

The sample holds many counts of this clonotype. The rearrangement uses TRBV5-1 and TRBJ2-4; D uncertain. V was cut by 0 bases and J by 0 bases, with 10 bases left in between. This CDR3 spans 16 amino acids. The germline CDR1 and CDR2 sequences are SGHRS and YFSETQ. CDR3 region: CASSLGNSVAKNIQYF. DNA of the CDR3: TGCGCCAGCAGCTTGGGTAACAGCGTAGCCAAAAACATTCAGTACTTC.

This clonotype was observed at least ten times. The chain employs TRBV7-9 and TRBJ2-2; no clear D gene. The CDR3 runs 13 residues. From germline, CDR1 is SEHNR and CDR2 FQNEAQ (reference sequence). Trimming stripped 5 bases from V and 6 bases from J, with 10 bases between. CDR3 sequence: CASSTFDAGELFF. As DNA, the CDR3 is TGTGCCAGCAGCACCTTTGACGCCGGGGAGCTGTTTTTT.

This clonotype was counted only a few times. The DNA for the CDR3 is TGTGCTAGTGGTTTGGTCGACAGGGGTCTAGACTATGGCTACACCTTC. Protein sequence: CASGLVDRGLDYGYTF. This chain links TRBV12-5 with TRBJ1-2, with 8 bases fitting TRBD1. This CDR3 spans 16 amino acids. Germline V CDR1 and CDR2: LGHNT, FRNRAP. The V segment lost 0 bases and the J segment 3 bases; nucleotides outside the gene matches: 6.

V gene TRBV5-1 combines with J gene TRBJ2-3; D remains ambiguous. Trimming left V 0 bases short and J 0 bases short, with 11 bases between. In germline, CDR1 is SGHRS, CDR2 YFSETQ. The CDR3 runs 16 residues. The CDR3 bases are TGCGCCAGCAGCTTGGCCTCAACGGATAGCACAGATACGCAGTATTTT. It yields the protein CASSLASTDSTDTQYF.

This clonotype was detected a few times. In DNA form, the CDR3 reads TGCGCCAGCAGCCGCGACGGTCGCTCGTATGGGTTCGGACCGGACACTGAAGCTTTCTTT. Translating it yields CASSRDGRSYGFGPDTEAFF. The J gene is TRBJ1-1, the V gene TRBV5-1; no clear D gene. Per the germline V gene, CDR1 is SGHRS and CDR2 is YFSETQ. The CDR3 has 20 amino acids. V was trimmed by 4 bases and J by 3 bases, leaving 31 bases between them.

The chain recombines TRBV29-1 with TRBJ2-1; no reliable D call. V was clipped by 5 bases and J by 7 bases, with 15 bases between them. Looked up from germline, CDR1 is SQVTM and CDR2 is ANQGSEA. The CDR3 length is 13 residues. For the CDR3, the DNA is TGCAGCGTTAGTTGGATCCCGAGGAATGAGCAGTTCTTC. Residues: CSVSWIPRNEQFF.

This clonotype appeared a few times. CDR3 coding DNA: TGTGCCAGCAGCACAGAGGGGTGGGGTCAGCCCCAGCATTTT. This translates into CASSTEGWGQPQHF. The chain links TRBV7-2 to TRBJ1-5, with D perhaps matching TRBD1 (5 bases). The CDR3 has 14 amino acids. V was pared by 5 bases and J by 6 bases, with 14 bases between. Germline V gene sequence: CDR1 SGHTA, CDR2 FQGNSA.

This rearrangement joins TRBV18 to TRBJ2-7; D is possibly TRBD2 (7 bases). The ends were cut back, 6 bases at V and 2 bases at J, with 17 bases in the middle. The germline V gene has CDR1 KGHSH and CDR2 LQKENI. The CDR3 extends over 15 amino acids. The CDR3 sequence: CASSYGRGPPYEQYV. The CDR3, as DNA: TGTGCCAGCTCTTATGGGCGGGGGCCACCCTACGAGCAGTACGTC.

V and J are TRBV24-1 and TRBJ2-3; D is tentatively TRBD1 or TRBD2 (6 bases each). From germline, CDR1 is KGHDR and CDR2 SFDVKD. This CDR3 spans 14 amino acids. Trimming shortened V by 4 bases and J by 2 bases, and 9 bases separated the two germline ends. This CDR3 reads CATSEGGYTDTQYF. The CDR3 coding sequence is TGTGCCACCAGTGAGGGGGGCTACACAGATACGCAGTATTTT.

The chain is built from TRBV5-1 and TRBJ2-3; D is possibly TRBD2 (5 bases). Per the germline V gene, CDR1 is SGHRS and CDR2 is YFSETQ. The ends were cut back, 0 bases at V and 2 bases at J, with 10 bases in the middle. This CDR3 region has 15 residues. The CDR3 DNA reads TGCGCCAGCAGCTTGGGAGGGCCCCCCACAGATACGCAGTATTTT. Translating it yields CASSLGGPPTDTQYF.

This clonotype was seen a handful of times. V usage is TRBV7-9 and J usage is TRBJ1-1; 7 bases match TRBD1. Germline V CDR1 and CDR2: SEHNR, FQNEAQ (reference sequence). This CDR3 has 15 residues. J lost 1 base, V lost 6 bases, and 8 bases had no gene match. CDR3 sequence reads: CASSLFDRANTEAFF. CDR3 in DNA: TGTGCCAGCAGTTTATTTGACAGGGCGAACACTGAAGCTTTCTTT.

V is TRBV20-1 and J is TRBJ2-3, with 10 positions matching TRBD1. Germline lookup yields CDR1 DFQATT and CDR2 SNEGSKA (reference sequence). This CDR3 has 16 amino acids. V lost 2 bases, J lost 10 bases, and 15 bases stayed unmatched. The CDR3 here is CSARSPTGGDGFPQYF. The CDR3 region has the DNA TGCAGTGCTAGAAGCCCGACAGGGGGCGATGGTTTTCCGCAGTATTTT.

This clonotype has only a few counts. The chain uses TRBV5-4 and TRBJ1-6; D is perhaps TRBD1 (5 bases). Between the trimmed V and J ends, which lost 3 bases and 5 bases, there was a span of 9 bases. Germline-derived CDR1 and CDR2 are SGHNT and YYREEE (reference sequence). The CDR3 totals 14 residues. The CDR3 nucleotides read TGTGCCAGCAGCTCCCCGGGGGATAATTCACCCCTCCACTTT. This gives the protein CASSSPGDNSPLHF.

The chain uses TRBV7-2 and TRBJ2-5; the D call may be TRBD1 or TRBD2 (5 bases each). The V gene's germline CDR1 is SGHTA and CDR2 FQGNSA. This CDR3 contains 13 residues. The germline V and J ends were trimmed by 6 bases and 3 bases, with 11 bases remaining between them. The CDR3 bases are TGTGCCAGCAGTGATAGGGGAGAAGAGACCCAGTACTTC. It is translated as CASSDRGEETQYF. Supplemented by reference TRBV7-2 and TRBJ2-5, the full variable domain reads GAGVSQSPSNKVTEKGKDVELRCDPISGHTALYWYRQSLGQGLEFLIYFQGNSAPDKSGLPSDRFSAERTGGSVSTLTIQRTQQEDSAVYLCASSDRGEETQYFGPGTRLLVL.

This clonotype has more than one count but fewer than ten. The CDR3 reads CSAPGQGANKHEAFF. CDR3 nucleotides: TGCAGTGCTCCGGGACAGGGAGCAAATAAGCATGAAGCTTTCTTT. The genes are TRBV20-1 and TRBJ1-1; 9 positions match TRBD1. The CDR3 runs 15 residues. The ends lost 5 bases at V and 7 bases at J; junction bases unmatched: 14. Germline values: CDR1 DFQATT, CDR2 SNEGSKA (reference sequence).